The 11 T cell receptor beta chains below come from one sample, sequenced in a study of shared clonotypes between healthy human individuals. This table comes from immunoSEQ multiplex PCR, and its TCRdb copy is limited to in-frame clones, with some not included. The sample lists about 610,000 clones, about 96% occurring once. Terminally differentiated effector memory CD45RA+ cells were excluded from the naive CD8 cells, which were CD45RO-negative and positively selected for CCR7. The sample was naive CD8+ T cells sorted from blood. Receptors originate from a woman younger than 45 in good health.

The chain couples TRBV9 to TRBJ2-1, with TRBD2 matching 11 bases. Germline V gives CDR1 SGDLS, CDR2 YYNGEE. The CDR3 covers 16 residues. The trim removed 4 bases at V and 4 bases at J, leaving 7 bases unmatched. The CDR3 loop reads CASSPPLAGGYNEQFF. The CDR3 bases are TGTGCCAGCAGCCCACCCCTAGCGGGAGGATACAATGAGCAGTTCTTC.

This chain joins TRBV19 and TRBJ2-7; 12 nucleotides align to TRBD2. The germline V gene encodes CDR1 LNHDA and CDR2 SQIVND (reference sequence). V gave up 3 bases and J gave up 5 bases; unmatched junction bases: 17. The CDR3 contains 19 residues. Written as DNA, the CDR3 is TGTGCCAGTAGTATTTACCTAGCGGGAGGGCCGGTCATCAAGGACGAGCAGTACTTC. It specifies CASSIYLAGGPVIKDEQYF.

This chain links TRBV28 with TRBJ2-7; 11 bases align to TRBD1. The V gene end was trimmed by 7 bases and the J gene end by 2 bases; junction bases not matched to a gene: 10. The CDR3 loop spans 16 amino acids. Per germline, CDR1 MDHEN and CDR2 SYDVKM. The CDR3, as DNA: TGTGCCAGCATTGGACCGGGACAGGGGGACCCCTACGAGCAGTACTTC. It is translated as CASIGPGQGDPYEQYF.

The rearrangement uses TRBV19 and TRBJ2-7, with TRBD1 identical over 8 bases. Germline assignment: CDR1 LNHDA and CDR2 SQIVND (reference sequence). Trimming at V came to 4 bases and at J to 4 bases, leaving 9 bases not matched to a gene. This CDR3 contains 15 residues. The CDR3 nucleotides are TGTGCCAGTAGTACGCCAGGGACAGGTAGATACGAGCAGTACTTC. Encoded protein: CASSTPGTGRYEQYF.

The chain has TRBV10-3 and TRBJ2-3; TRBD2 matches at 8 bases. Germline loops: CDR1 ENHRY, CDR2 SYGVKD. CDR3 length: 17 residues. V lost 0 bases to trimming and J lost 1 base; unmatched junction nucleotides: 6. The CDR3 loop is CAISESAGGVGTDTQYF. Written as DNA, the CDR3 is TGTGCCATCAGTGAGTCGGCGGGAGGAGTGGGCACAGATACGCAGTATTTT.

This clone has just one count. V usage is TRBV9 and J usage is TRBJ1-3, with a tentative D call TRBD1 (6 bases). From germline, CDR1 is SGDLS and CDR2 YYNGEE. The V end lost 0 bases, the J end lost 2 bases, and 9 bases lay between the germline ends. This CDR3 region has 15 residues. The CDR3 spells CASSVGWGPGNTIYF. The CDR3 DNA reads TGTGCCAGCAGCGTAGGGTGGGGGCCTGGAAACACCATATATTTT.

The chain joins TRBV6-5 to TRBJ1-2, with 7 bases aligning to TRBD1. The V gene's germline CDR1 is MNHEY and CDR2 SVGAGI. There are 11 residues in the CDR3. Trimming took 11 bases from V and 7 from J; bases not matched to a gene: 7. The CDR3 spells CASAGGLGYTF. The DNA of the CDR3 is TGTGCCTCGGCAGGGGGACTTGGCTACACCTTC.

V usage is TRBV19 and J usage is TRBJ1-1; D gene unclear. The CDR3 runs 13 residues. The V and J ends lost 6 bases and 1 base respectively, with 9 bases between them. Germline V gene lookup returns CDR1 LNHDA and CDR2 SQIVND (reference sequence). In nucleotides, the CDR3 is TGTGCCAGTAGAAGTTGGCAGAACACTGAAGCTTTCTTT. Its protein is CASRSWQNTEAFF. The full variable domain, with the rest looked up from reference TRBV19 and TRBJ1-1, is DGGITQSPKYLFRKEGQNVTLSCEQNLNHDAMYWYRQDPGQGLRLIYYSQIVNDFQKGDIAEGYSVSREKKESFPLTVTSAQKNPTAFYLCASRSWQNTEAFFGQGTRLTVV.

The gene calls are TRBV10-2 and TRBJ1-1, with a possible D match to TRBD1 (6 bases). V dropped 0 bases and J dropped 5 bases, with 13 bases sitting between them. The CDR3 is 15 amino acids. Germline lookup yields CDR1 WSHSY and CDR2 SAAADI. The DNA of the CDR3 is TGCGCCAGCAGTGAGTCCCAAGGGGGGGGGACTGAAGCTTTCTTT. Protein product: CASSESQGGGTEAFF.

This clone was picked up a small number of times. The chain carries TRBV18 and TRBJ2-4; 7 bases match TRBD1. The V and J ends lost 1 base and 3 bases, in that order; junction bases with no gene match: 6. There are 16 residues in the CDR3. Germline assignment: CDR1 KGHSH and CDR2 LQKENI. The CDR3 nucleotides are TGTGCCAGCTCACCACGAGGGGGCTCAGGCAAAAACATTCAGTACTTC. Protein sequence: CASSPRGGSGKNIQYF.

The V call is TRBV5-1, the J call TRBJ2-1, with 9 positions matching TRBD1. CDR3 length: 15 residues. CDR1 and CDR2 (germline): SGHRS, YFSETQ. Unmatched junction bases numbered 5, after V lost 3 bases and J lost 4 bases. The DNA for the CDR3 is TGCGCCAGCAGCTCCGGGACAGGGTCGTACAATGAGCAGTTCTTC. Its protein is CASSSGTGSYNEQFF.